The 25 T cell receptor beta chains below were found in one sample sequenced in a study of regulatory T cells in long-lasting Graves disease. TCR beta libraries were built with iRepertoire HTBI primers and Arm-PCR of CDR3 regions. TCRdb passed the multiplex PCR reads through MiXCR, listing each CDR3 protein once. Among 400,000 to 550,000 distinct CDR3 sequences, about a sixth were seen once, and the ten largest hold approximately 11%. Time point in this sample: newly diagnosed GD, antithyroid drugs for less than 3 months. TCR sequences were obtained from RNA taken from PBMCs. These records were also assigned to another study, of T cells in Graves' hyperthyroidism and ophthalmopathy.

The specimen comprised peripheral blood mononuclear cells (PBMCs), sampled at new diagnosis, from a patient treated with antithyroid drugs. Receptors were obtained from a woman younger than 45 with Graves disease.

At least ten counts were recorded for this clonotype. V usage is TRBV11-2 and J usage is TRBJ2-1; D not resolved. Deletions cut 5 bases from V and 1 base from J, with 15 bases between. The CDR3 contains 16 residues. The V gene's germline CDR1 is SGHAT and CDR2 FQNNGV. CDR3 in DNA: TGTGCCAGCAGCACCCGCCGACCGCATTCCTACAATGAGCAGTTCTTC. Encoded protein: CASSTRRPHSYNEQFF.

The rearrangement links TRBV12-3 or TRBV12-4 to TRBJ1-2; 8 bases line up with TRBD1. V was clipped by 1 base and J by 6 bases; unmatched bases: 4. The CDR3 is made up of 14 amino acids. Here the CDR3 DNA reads TGTGCCAGCAGTTTAGACAGGGGGACACATGGCTACACCTTC. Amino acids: CASSLDRGTHGYTF.

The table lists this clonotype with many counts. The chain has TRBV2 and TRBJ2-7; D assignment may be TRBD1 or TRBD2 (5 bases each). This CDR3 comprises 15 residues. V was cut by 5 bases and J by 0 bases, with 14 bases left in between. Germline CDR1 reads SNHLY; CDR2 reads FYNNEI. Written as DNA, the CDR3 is TGTGCCAGCAGTTCCCGCTCGGGGCACTCCTACGAGCAGTACTTC. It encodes CASSSRSGHSYEQYF.

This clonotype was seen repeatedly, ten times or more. DNA of the CDR3: TGCGCCAGCAGCTTGGAAGGGTTCGAGGAAAAACTGTTTTTT. Protein: CASSLEGFEEKLFF. This chain connects TRBV5-1 to TRBJ1-4; D remains unclear. From germline, CDR1 is SGHRS and CDR2 YFSETQ. Deletions cut 0 bases from V and 8 bases from J, with 11 bases between. The CDR3 contains 14 residues.

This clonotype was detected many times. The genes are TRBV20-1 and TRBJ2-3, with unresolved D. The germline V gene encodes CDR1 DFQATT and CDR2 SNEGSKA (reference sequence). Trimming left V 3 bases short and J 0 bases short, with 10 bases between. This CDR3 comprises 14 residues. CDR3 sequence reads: CSARSTRSTDTQYF. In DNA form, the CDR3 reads TGCAGTGCTAGGAGTACCAGAAGCACAGATACGCAGTATTTT.

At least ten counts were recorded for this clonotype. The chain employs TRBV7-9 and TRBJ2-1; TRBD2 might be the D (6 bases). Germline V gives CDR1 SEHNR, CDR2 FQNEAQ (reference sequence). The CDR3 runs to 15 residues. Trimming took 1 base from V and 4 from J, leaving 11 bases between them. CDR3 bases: TGTGCCAGCAGCTTAGTGCGGGGCCAGTACAATGAGCAGTTCTTC. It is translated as CASSLVRGQYNEQFF. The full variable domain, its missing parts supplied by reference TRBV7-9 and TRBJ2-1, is DTGVSQNPRHKITKRGQNVTFRCDPISEHNRLYWYRQTLGQGPEFLTYFQNEAQLEKSRLLSDRFSAERPKGSFSTLEIQRTEQGDSAMYLCASSLVRGQYNEQFFGPGTRLTVL.

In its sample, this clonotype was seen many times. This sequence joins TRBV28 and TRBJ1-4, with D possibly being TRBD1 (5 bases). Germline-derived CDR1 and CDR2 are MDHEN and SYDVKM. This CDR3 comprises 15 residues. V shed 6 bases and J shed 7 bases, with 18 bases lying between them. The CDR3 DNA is TGTGCCAGCAGCCCAGGACTGGGGGTGGCTGAAAAACTGTTTTTT. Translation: CASSPGLGVAEKLFF.

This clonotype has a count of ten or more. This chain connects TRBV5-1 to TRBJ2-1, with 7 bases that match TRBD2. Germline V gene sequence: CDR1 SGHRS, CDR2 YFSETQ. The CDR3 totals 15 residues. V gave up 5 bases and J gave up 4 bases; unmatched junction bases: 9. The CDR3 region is CASSLPASGYNEQFF. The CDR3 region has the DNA TGCGCCAGCAGTCTACCGGCTAGCGGTTACAATGAGCAGTTCTTC.

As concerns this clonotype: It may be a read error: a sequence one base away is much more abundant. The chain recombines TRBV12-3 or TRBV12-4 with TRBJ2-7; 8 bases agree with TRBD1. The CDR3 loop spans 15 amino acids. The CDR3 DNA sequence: TGTGCCAGCAGTGGACAGGGAGCCCTCTTCTACGGGCAGTACTTC. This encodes CASSGQGALFYGQYF.

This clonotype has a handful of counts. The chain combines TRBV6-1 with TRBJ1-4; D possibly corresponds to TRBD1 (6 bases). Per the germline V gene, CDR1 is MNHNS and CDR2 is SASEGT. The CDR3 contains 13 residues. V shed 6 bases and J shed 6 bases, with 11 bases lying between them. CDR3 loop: CASSRRTDEKLFF. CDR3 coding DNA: TGTGCCAGCAGCCGCAGGACAGATGAAAAACTGTTTTTT.

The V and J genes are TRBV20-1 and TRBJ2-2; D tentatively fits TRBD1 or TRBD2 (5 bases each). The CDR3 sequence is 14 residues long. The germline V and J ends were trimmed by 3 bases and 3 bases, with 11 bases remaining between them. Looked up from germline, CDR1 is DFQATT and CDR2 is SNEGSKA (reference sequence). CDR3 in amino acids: CSASSGRDTGELFF. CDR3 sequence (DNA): TGCAGTGCTAGTTCAGGGCGGGACACCGGGGAGCTGTTTTTT.

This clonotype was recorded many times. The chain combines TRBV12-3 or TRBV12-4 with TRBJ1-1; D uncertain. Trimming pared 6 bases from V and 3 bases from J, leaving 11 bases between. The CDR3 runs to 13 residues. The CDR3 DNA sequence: TGTGCCAGCAGCCCCAACGGAGACACTGAAGCTTTCTTT. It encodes CASSPNGDTEAFF.

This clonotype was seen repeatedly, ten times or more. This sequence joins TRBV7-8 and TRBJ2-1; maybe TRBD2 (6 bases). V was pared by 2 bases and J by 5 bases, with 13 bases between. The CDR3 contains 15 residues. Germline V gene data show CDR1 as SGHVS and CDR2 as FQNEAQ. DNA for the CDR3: TGTGCCAGCAGCTTAAGGTACAGGACTAACAATGAGCAGTTCTTC. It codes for CASSLRYRTNNEQFF.

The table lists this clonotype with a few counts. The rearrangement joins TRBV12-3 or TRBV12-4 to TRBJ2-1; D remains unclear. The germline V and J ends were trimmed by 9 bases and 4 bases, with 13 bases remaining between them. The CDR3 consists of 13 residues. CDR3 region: CARDHSVYNEQFF. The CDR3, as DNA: TGTGCCAGAGATCATTCGGTTTACAATGAGCAGTTCTTC.

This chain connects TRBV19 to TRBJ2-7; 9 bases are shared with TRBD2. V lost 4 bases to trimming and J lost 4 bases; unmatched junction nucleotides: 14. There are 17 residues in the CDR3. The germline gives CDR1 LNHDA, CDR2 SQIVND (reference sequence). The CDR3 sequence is CASSTSILAGHGYEQYF. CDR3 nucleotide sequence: TGTGCCAGTAGTACCTCGATCCTAGCGGGACACGGGTACGAGCAGTACTTC.

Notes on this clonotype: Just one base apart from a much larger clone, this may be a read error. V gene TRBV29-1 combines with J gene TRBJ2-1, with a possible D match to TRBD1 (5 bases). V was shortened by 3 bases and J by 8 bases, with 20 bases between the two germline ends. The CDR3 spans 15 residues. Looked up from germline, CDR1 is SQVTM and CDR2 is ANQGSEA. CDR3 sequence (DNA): TGCAGCGTTGACTCAGGGCAGGGTCATGGCGATGAGCAGTTCTTC. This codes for CSVDSGQGHGDEQFF.

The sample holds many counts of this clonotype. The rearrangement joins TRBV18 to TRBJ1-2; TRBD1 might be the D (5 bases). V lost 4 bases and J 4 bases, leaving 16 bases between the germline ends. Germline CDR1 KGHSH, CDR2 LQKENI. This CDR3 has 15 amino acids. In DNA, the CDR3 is TGTGCCAGCTCACGCTCCCGGGGCGAGGGCTATGGCTACACCTTC. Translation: CASSRSRGEGYGYTF. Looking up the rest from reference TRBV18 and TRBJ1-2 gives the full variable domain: NAGVMQNPRHLVRRRGQEARLRCSPMKGHSHVYWYRQLPEEGLKFMVYLQKENIIDESGMPKERFSAEFPKEGPSILRIQQVVRGDSAAYFCASSRSRGEGYGYTFGSGTRLTVV.

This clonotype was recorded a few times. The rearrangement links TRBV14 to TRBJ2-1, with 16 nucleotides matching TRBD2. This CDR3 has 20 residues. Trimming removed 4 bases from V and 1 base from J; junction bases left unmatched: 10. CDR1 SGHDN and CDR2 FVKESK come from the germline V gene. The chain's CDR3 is CASSPGLAGGHRRSYNEQFF. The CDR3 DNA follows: TGTGCCAGCAGCCCGGGACTAGCGGGAGGGCACAGGAGGTCCTACAATGAGCAGTTCTTC. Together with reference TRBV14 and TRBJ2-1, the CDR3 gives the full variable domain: EAGVTQFPSHSVIEKGQTVTLRCDPISGHDNLYWYRRVMGKEIKFLLHFVKESKQDESGMPNNRFLAERTGGTYSTLKVQPAELEDSGVYFCASSPGLAGGHRRSYNEQFFGPGTRLTVL.

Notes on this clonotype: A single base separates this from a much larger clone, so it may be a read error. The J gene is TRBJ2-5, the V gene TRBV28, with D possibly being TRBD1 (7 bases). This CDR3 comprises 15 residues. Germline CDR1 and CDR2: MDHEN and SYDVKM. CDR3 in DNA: TGTGCCAACAGTTTCCTGGCAGGGGGGACGGAGACCCGGTACTTC. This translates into CANSFLAGGTETRYF.

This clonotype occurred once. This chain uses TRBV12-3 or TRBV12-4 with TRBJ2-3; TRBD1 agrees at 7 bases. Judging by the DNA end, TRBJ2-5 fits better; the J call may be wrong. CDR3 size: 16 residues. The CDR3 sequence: CASSSGDRDVLETQYF. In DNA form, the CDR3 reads TGTGCCAGCAGTTCTGGTGACAGGGATGTTTTAGAGACCCAGTACTTC.

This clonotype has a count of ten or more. The CDR3 is CASSWTGQGGTDTQYF. CDR3 DNA: TGTGCCAGCAGCTGGACGGGACAGGGGGGAACAGATACGCAGTATTTT. The chain uses TRBV7-9 and TRBJ2-3; 11 nucleotides line up with TRBD1. The V and J ends lost 4 bases and 3 bases, in that order; junction bases with no gene match: 6. The CDR3 is made up of 16 amino acids. Per germline, CDR1 SEHNR and CDR2 FQNEAQ (reference sequence). Supplemented by reference TRBV7-9 and TRBJ2-3, the full variable domain reads DTGVSQNPRHKITKRGQNVTFRCDPISEHNRLYWYRQTLGQGPEFLTYFQNEAQLEKSRLLSDRFSAERPKGSFSTLEIQRTEQGDSAMYLCASSWTGQGGTDTQYFGPGTRLTVL.

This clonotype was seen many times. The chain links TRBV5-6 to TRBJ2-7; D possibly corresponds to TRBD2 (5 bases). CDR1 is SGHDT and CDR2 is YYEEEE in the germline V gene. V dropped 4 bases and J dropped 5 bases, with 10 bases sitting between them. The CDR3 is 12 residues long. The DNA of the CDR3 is TGTGCCAGCAGCGACTATGTTAACGAGCAGTACTTC. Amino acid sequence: CASSDYVNEQYF. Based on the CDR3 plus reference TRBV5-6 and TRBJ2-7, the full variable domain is DAGVTQSPTHLIKTRGQQVTLRCSPKSGHDTVSWYQQALGQGPQFIFQYYEEEERQRGNFPDRFSGHQFPNYSSELNVNALLLGDSALYLCASSDYVNEQYFGPGTRLTVT.

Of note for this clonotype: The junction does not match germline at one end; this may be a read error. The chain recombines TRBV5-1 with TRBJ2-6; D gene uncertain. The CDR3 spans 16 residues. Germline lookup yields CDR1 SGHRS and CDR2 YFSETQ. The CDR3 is CASSFSAVSEANVLTF. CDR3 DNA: TGCGCCAGCAGCTTCAGTGCGGTCTCTGAGGCCAACGTCCTGACCTTC.

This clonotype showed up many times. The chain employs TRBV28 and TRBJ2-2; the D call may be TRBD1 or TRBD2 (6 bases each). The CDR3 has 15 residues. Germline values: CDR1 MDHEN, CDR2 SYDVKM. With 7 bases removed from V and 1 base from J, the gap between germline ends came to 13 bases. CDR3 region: CASTGGRRNTGELFF. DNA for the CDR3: TGTGCCAGCACCGGGGGCAGACGGAACACCGGGGAGCTGTTTTTT.

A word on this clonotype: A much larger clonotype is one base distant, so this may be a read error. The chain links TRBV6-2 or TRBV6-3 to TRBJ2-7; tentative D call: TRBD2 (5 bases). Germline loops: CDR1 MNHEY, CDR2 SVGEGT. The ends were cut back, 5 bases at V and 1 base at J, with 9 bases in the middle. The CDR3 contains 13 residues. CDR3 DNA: TGTGCCAGCAGTGTAAGGGAGTCCTACGAGCAGTACTTC. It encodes CASSVRESYEQYF.